The 15 T cell receptor beta chains reported below all come from one sample, sequenced in a study of T cell repertoires in cytomegalovirus infection. TCRdb re-derived calls from the reads in MiXCR, one entry per CDR3 protein. In the table there are 310,000 or so distinct CDR3 sequences, 8% to 10% of which are singletons. Sample: PBMCs. Receptors were obtained from a human donor in good health (CMV status not recorded). Some clones in this sample may be carry-over from other donors' samples.

In DNA form, the CDR3 reads TGCAGTGCGATCCCGCTGGGCGGATCGGGAGAGACCCAGTACTTC. Translation gives CSAIPLGGSGETQYF. This rearrangement joins TRBV20-1 to TRBJ2-5; D unresolved. Germline V CDR1 and CDR2: DFQATT, SNEGSKA (reference sequence). V dropped 6 bases and J dropped 4 bases, with 21 bases sitting between them. The CDR3 is made up of 15 amino acids.

This clonotype was found a few times. The chain links TRBV20-1 to TRBJ2-1; D is uncertain. V lost 2 bases and J lost 6, with 17 bases in between. Germline V CDR1 and CDR2: DFQATT, SNEGSKA (reference sequence). There are 15 residues in the CDR3. The CDR3 DNA follows: TGCAGTGCTAGACCCACCGAAGAACGCTTCAATGAGCAGTTCTTC. It is translated as CSARPTEERFNEQFF.

This clonotype was detected ten times or more. CDR3 amino acids: CASSSNGQGLGYTF. The CDR3 DNA follows: TGTGCCAGCTCATCGAACGGACAGGGACTTGGCTACACCTTC. This chain joins TRBV18 and TRBJ1-2; 8 bases map to TRBD1. The CDR3 covers 14 residues. Germline V CDR1 and CDR2: KGHSH, LQKENI. V gave up 5 bases and J gave up 7 bases; unmatched junction bases: 9.

In its sample, this clonotype was seen many times. The genes are TRBV19 and TRBJ1-5; weak D call: TRBD1 (5 bases). The CDR3 extends over 13 amino acids. With 7 bases removed from V and 7 bases from J, the gap between germline ends came to 14 bases. CDR1 is LNHDA and CDR2 is SQIVND in the germline V gene (reference sequence). This CDR3 is CASTPRGEQPQHF. DNA of the CDR3: TGTGCCAGTACTCCGCGGGGGGAACAGCCCCAGCATTTT.

This clonotype has just a few counts. The chain has TRBV7-3 and TRBJ2-6; D call uncertain. Germline values: CDR1 SGHTA, CDR2 FQGTGA. The CDR3 loop spans 18 amino acids. Between the trimmed V and J ends, which lost 5 bases and 4 bases, there was a span of 21 bases. CDR3 sequence: CASSQSGRRVRGANVLTF. CDR3 DNA sequence: TGTGCCAGCAGCCAATCAGGACGGCGCGTAAGAGGGGCCAACGTCCTGACTTTC. Drawing the rest from reference TRBV7-3 and TRBJ2-6, the complete variable domain is GAGVSQTPSNKVTEKGKYVELRCDPISGHTALYWYRQSLGQGPEFLIYFQGTGAADDSGLPNDRFFAVRPEGSVSTLKIQRTERGDSAVYLCASSQSGRRVRGANVLTFGAGSRLTVL.

This clonotype was picked up many times. The rearrangement links TRBV15 to TRBJ2-1, with D unresolved. Trimming took off 4 bases at V and 1 base at J, with 14 bases between the two ends. CDR3 length: 16 residues. Germline loops: CDR1 LNHNV, CDR2 YYDKDF (reference sequence). CDR3 protein: CATSIPGTQSYNEQFF. The CDR3 DNA follows: TGTGCCACCAGCATCCCTGGAACACAATCCTACAATGAGCAGTTCTTC. Based on the CDR3 plus reference TRBV15 and TRBJ2-1, the full variable domain is DAMVIQNPRYQVTQFGKPVTLSCSQTLNHNVMYWYQQKSSQAPKLLFHYYDKDFNNEADTPDNFQSRRPNTSFCFLDIRSPGLGDTAMYLCATSIPGTQSYNEQFFGPGTRLTVL.

This clonotype was recorded many times. The V gene is TRBV5-6, the J gene TRBJ1-5, with unresolved D. Per germline, CDR1 SGHDT and CDR2 YYEEEE. The length of the CDR3 is 14 residues. The V and J ends lost 0 bases and 3 bases respectively, with 7 bases between them. The CDR3 here is CASSLGLVNQPQHF. The CDR3 DNA follows: TGTGCCAGCAGCTTGGGACTCGTCAATCAGCCCCAGCATTTT.

The DNA of the CDR3 is TGTGCCAGCAGCTTTGAAGACGGTCAGTTTAACAATGAGCAGTTCTTC. Amino acid sequence: CASSFEDGQFNNEQFF. V is TRBV5-5 and J is TRBJ2-1; no definite D call. V lost 2 bases and J 5 bases, leaving 17 bases between the germline ends. The CDR3 runs 16 residues. Germline V gives CDR1 SGHKS, CDR2 YYEKEE (reference sequence).

DNA for the CDR3: TGCGCCAGCAGCTTGTTAGCGGGGGGCCGGGATGAGCAGTTCTTC. This sequence encodes CASSLLAGGRDEQFF. The chain is built from TRBV5-1 and TRBJ2-1; 10 positions match TRBD2. After removal of 1 base from V and 8 bases from J, the junction contained 6 bases not matched to a gene. This CDR3 has 15 residues. Looked up from germline, CDR1 is SGHRS and CDR2 is YFSETQ.

The sample holds many counts of this clonotype. This chain joins TRBV20-1 and TRBJ1-4, with a tentative D call TRBD1 (5 bases). CDR1 and CDR2 from the germline V gene are DFQATT and SNEGSKA (reference sequence). The CDR3 is 11 amino acids. V lost 6 bases and J lost 6, with 8 bases in between. Written as DNA, the CDR3 is TGCAGTGCCCCAGGGTATGAAAAACTGTTTTTT. Encoded protein: CSAPGYEKLFF.

This clonotype was seen many times. V gene TRBV9 combines with J gene TRBJ2-1; D may be TRBD1 or TRBD2 (6 bases each). CDR3 length: 13 amino acids. V lost 3 bases, J lost 5 bases, and 9 bases lay in between. Germline CDR1 and CDR2: SGDLS and YYNGEE. CDR3 amino acids: CASSGGADNEQFF. The CDR3 nucleotides are TGTGCCAGCAGCGGGGGGGCGGACAATGAGCAGTTCTTC.

The sample holds many counts of this clonotype. The chain joins TRBV4-1 to TRBJ1-5, with 7 positions matching TRBD1. The CDR3 has 15 residues. Germline CDR1 and CDR2: MGHRA and YSYEKL. Unmatched junction bases numbered 3, after V lost 2 bases and J lost 2 bases. In DNA form, the CDR3 reads TGCGCCAGCAGCCAACCCGACAGGGGCAATCAGCCCCAGCATTTT. This encodes CASSQPDRGNQPQHF.

This clonotype was detected many times. V and J are TRBV7-3 and TRBJ2-3, with 9 bases lining up with TRBD2. This CDR3 spans 15 amino acids. CDR1 and CDR2 from the germline V gene are SGHTA and FQGTGA. Trimming removed 6 bases from V and 3 bases from J; junction bases left unmatched: 7. The CDR3 region is CASRRRGGVTDTQYF. The CDR3 DNA follows: TGTGCCAGCAGGAGGCGGGGGGGCGTGACAGATACGCAGTATTTT.

This clonotype appeared many times. The J gene is TRBJ2-7, the V gene TRBV7-9; TRBD1 is a possible D gene (7 bases). From germline, CDR1 is SEHNR and CDR2 FQNEAQ (reference sequence). The CDR3 has 13 residues. V lost 2 bases to trimming and J lost 6 bases, with 11 bases between them. In DNA, the CDR3 is TGTGCCAGCAGCTTACCAGGGGGGTCCGAGCAGTACGTC. This gives the protein CASSLPGGSEQYV.

The sample holds many counts of this clonotype. The V call is TRBV4-1, the J call TRBJ2-3; D is tentatively TRBD1 or TRBD2 (6 bases each). The CDR3 runs to 19 residues. V lost 0 bases and J lost 0, with 19 bases in between. Germline assignment: CDR1 MGHRA and CDR2 YSYEKL. CDR3 coding DNA: TGCGCCAGCAGCCAAGATCGGCGGGACACCATAACTAGCACAGATACGCAGTATTTT. Protein: CASSQDRRDTITSTDTQYF.